The clone carrying this T cell receptor (beta chain) has only a few counts. What it binds is not known. The protocol was immunoSEQ multiplex PCR, while the TCRdb copy is restricted to in-frame clones and leaves out a portion. The sample comprises around 140,000 clones, 92% of which are singletons, and 2.5% to 4% rests with the top ten. Germline values: CDR1 MNHEY, CDR2 SVGAGI. The CDR3 runs 15 residues. With 0 bases removed from V and 4 bases from J, the gap between germline ends came to 10 bases. The sample is drawn from a study of T cell responses to AZD1222 COVID-19 vaccine. Overall study results and limits: Repertoire sampling occurred only after the peak T cell response. Spike-specific TCR repertoires showed rising breadth and depth after two AZD1222 doses. Among the donors, most were white British and more were female, and clonal diversity was possibly underestimated. Nearly half of spike-specific TCRs reportedly go after variant regions that carry no mutations.

The rearrangement joins TRBV6-5 to TRBJ2-1; D is tentatively TRBD1 or TRBD2 (5 bases each). This TCR was sampled from an adult who received the AZD1222 COVID-19 vaccine. The sequences come from peripheral blood, collected 28 days after the second AZD1222 dose. The CDR3, as DNA: TGTGCCAGCAGTTACTCCAGGTGGGGGTACAATGAGCAGTTCTTC. Protein: CASSYSRWGYNEQFF.